This TCR beta chain was sequenced for a study of shared clonotypes between healthy human individuals. Whole-study findings and limits: The four-donor shared clonotypes exceeded non-shared clonotypes in generation probability, with non-shared ones scoring lower. Clonotype sharing levels among donors were expected to vary with sequencing depth.

A remark on this clone: Its antigen is undetermined.

With 1 base clipped from V and 6 bases from J, the junction kept 3 bases outside the gene matches. The CDR3 is 14 amino acids. Germline assignment: CDR1 SGHTA and CDR2 FQGNSA. TCRdb's copy holds only in-frame clones and misses some; the assay was immunoSEQ multiplex PCR. The table lists a few million clones, 90% to 95% of them singletons, with around 0.15% in the top ten. Negatively enriched CD4+ T cells were divided by CD45RA into naive and memory. Sequenced input: naive CD4+ T cells sorted from blood. Documented subset: CD45RA+ positively selected. The clonotype was recovered from a man between 18 and 35 years old in good health. The chain employs TRBV7-2 and TRBJ1-5, with 7 bases that match TRBD1. Here the CDR3 DNA reads TGTGCCAGCAGCTTAGTGAGGGACAGTCAGCCCCAGCATTTT. Residues: CASSLVRDSQPQHF.